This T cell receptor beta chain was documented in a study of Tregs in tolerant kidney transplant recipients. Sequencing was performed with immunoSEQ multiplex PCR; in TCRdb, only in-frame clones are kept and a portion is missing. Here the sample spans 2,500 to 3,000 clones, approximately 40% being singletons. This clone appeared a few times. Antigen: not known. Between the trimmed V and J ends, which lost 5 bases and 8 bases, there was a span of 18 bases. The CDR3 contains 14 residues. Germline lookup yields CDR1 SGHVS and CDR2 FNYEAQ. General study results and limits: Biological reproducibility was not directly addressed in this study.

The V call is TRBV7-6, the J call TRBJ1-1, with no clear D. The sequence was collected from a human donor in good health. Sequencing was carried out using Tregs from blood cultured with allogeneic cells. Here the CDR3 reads CASSPSRTGREAFF. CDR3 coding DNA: TGTGCCAGCAGCCCCTCCCGTACCGGCCGAGAAGCTTTCTTT.